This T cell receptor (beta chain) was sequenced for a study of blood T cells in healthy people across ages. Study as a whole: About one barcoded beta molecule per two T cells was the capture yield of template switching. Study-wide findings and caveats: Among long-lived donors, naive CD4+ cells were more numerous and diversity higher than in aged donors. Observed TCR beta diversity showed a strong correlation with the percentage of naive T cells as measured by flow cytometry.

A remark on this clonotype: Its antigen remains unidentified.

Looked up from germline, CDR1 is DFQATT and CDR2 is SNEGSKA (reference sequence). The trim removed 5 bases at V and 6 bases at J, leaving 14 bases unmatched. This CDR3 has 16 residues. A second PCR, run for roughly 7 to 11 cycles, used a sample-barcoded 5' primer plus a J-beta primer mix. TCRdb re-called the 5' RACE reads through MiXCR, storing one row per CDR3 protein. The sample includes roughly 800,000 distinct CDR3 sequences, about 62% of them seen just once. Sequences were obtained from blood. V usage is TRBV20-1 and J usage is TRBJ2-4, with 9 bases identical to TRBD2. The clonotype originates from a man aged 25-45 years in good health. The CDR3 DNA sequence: TGCAGTGCTTTTAAAATAGCGGGGGAGGGAGGAAACATTCAGTACTTC. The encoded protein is CSAFKIAGEGGNIQYF.